This T cell receptor beta chain originates from a study of shared T cell receptors in the human thymus. Method: immunoSEQ multiplex PCR; TCRdb's copy keeps in-frame clones and lacks some. The sample carries about 610,000 clones, 88% recorded once. These data are also associated with another study on human thymus T cells. That publication notes: Among the donors, all were healthy Finnish infants having corrective surgery for congenital heart defects. Resections removed during corrective heart surgery provided the thymus tissue used. An apparent bias in V and J gene usage was seen in thymic and blood repertoires. The related literature has documented a marked overlap of thymic repertoires among unrelated individuals.

The sequence was obtained from a boy under two years old with a congenital heart defect. The specimen sequenced was thymocytes.

CDR3 amino acids: CASSFRDRPRVETQYF. The CDR3 DNA sequence: TGTGCCAGCAGCTTCCGGGACAGGCCGAGGGTAGAGACCCAGTACTTC. V usage is TRBV5-6 and J usage is TRBJ2-5, with TRBD1 matching 8 bases. Looked up from germline, CDR1 is SGHDT and CDR2 is YYEEEE. The CDR3 length is 16 residues. Germline trimming cut 2 bases from V and 4 bases from J; bases unmatched to any gene: 10.